This passage covers 16 T cell receptor beta chains from one sample sequenced in a study of T cell responses to AZD1222 COVID-19 vaccine. Profiled with immunoSEQ multiplex PCR; TCRdb holds only in-frame clones, not every one. This table has 120,000 to 150,000 clones, 80% to 90% appearing once. This material consisted of peripheral blood, taken on day 0 of AZD1222 vaccination. These receptors originate from an adult in good health.

V gene TRBV28 combines with J gene TRBJ2-5; TRBD2 might be the D (6 bases). The CDR3 contains 15 residues. Trimming cost V 4 bases and J 4 bases, with 16 bases left between them. Germline V gene lookup returns CDR1 MDHEN and CDR2 SYDVKM. The CDR3 loop is CASSSGASEGETQYF. CDR3 sequence (DNA): TGTGCCAGCAGTTCCGGGGCCTCGGAGGGAGAGACCCAGTACTTC.

The V and J genes are TRBV18 and TRBJ2-5, with unresolved D. CDR1 is KGHSH, CDR2 LQKENI, per germline. Trimming took 0 bases from V and 5 from J, leaving 13 bases between them. The CDR3 spans 15 residues. The CDR3 DNA follows: TGTGCCAGCTCACCACCTACGTCTCTGGGGGAGACCCAGTACTTC. It encodes CASSPPTSLGETQYF.

The chain has TRBV28 and TRBJ2-7, with TRBD1 matching 9 bases. Trimming took 3 bases from V and 4 from J; bases not matched to a gene: 7. Germline V lookup: CDR1 MDHEN, CDR2 SYDVKM. This CDR3 spans 15 amino acids. The CDR3 loop reads CASSFSDRGSYEQYF. DNA of the CDR3: TGTGCCAGCAGTTTCTCGGACAGGGGTTCTTACGAGCAGTACTTC.

The rearrangement links TRBV12-3 or TRBV12-4 to TRBJ1-2; weak D call: TRBD1 (6 bases). This CDR3 comprises 13 residues. Trimming removed 6 bases at V and 7 bases at J, with 15 bases between. CDR3 in DNA: TGTGCCAGCAGATTTAGACAGGTAGCTGGCTACACCTTC. Protein sequence: CASRFRQVAGYTF.

V and J are TRBV11-2 and TRBJ2-7; D gene unclear. Germline V gives CDR1 SGHAT, CDR2 FQNNGV. V lost 0 bases, J lost 0 bases, and 6 bases lay in between. This CDR3 has 14 residues. CDR3 in DNA: TGTGCCAGCAGCTTAGAGGACGGCTCCTACGAGCAGTACTTC. It is translated as CASSLEDGSYEQYF.

This clone was seen a few times. The V gene is TRBV6-2 or TRBV6-3, the J gene TRBJ1-2; 7 nucleotides agree with TRBD1. The V segment lost 5 bases and the J segment 7 bases; nucleotides outside the gene matches: 10. From germline, CDR1 is MNHEY and CDR2 SVGEGT. This CDR3 is built from 14 residues. The CDR3, as DNA: TGTGCCAGCAGTCCAACCGGGGACAGTTTTGGCTACACCTTC. Amino acid sequence: CASSPTGDSFGYTF.

This chain links TRBV7-2 with TRBJ2-1; 12 bases align to TRBD2. Trimming at V came to 5 bases and at J to 9 bases, leaving 11 bases not matched to a gene. CDR3 length: 16 amino acids. Germline V gene data show CDR1 as SGHTA and CDR2 as FQGNSA. In DNA, the CDR3 is TGTGCCAGCAGCGCAGCCGGGACTAGCGGGCATACTGAGCAGTTCTTC. It is translated as CASSAAGTSGHTEQFF.

V gene TRBV30 combines with J gene TRBJ2-7, with 8 bases aligning to TRBD1. The germline V gene encodes CDR1 GTSNPN and CDR2 SVGIG (reference sequence). The V segment lost 2 bases and the J segment 0 bases; nucleotides outside the gene matches: 6. The CDR3 contains 15 residues. The CDR3 region has the DNA TGTGCCTGGAGTTTTCCAGGGGGCGCCTCCTACGAGCAGTACTTC. It codes for CAWSFPGGASYEQYF.

The V gene is TRBV28, the J gene TRBJ1-3; maybe TRBD1 (5 bases). The CDR3 covers 16 residues. Deletions cut 3 bases from V and 0 bases from J, with 12 bases between. CDR1 is MDHEN and CDR2 is SYDVKM in the germline V gene. The CDR3 coding sequence is TGTGCCAGCAGTTTTACGGGTCAGGGCTCTGGAAACACCATATATTTT. Encoded protein: CASSFTGQGSGNTIYF.

The J gene is TRBJ2-1, the V gene TRBV13; 13 nucleotides line up with TRBD2. V lost 5 bases, J lost 0 bases, and 7 bases stayed unmatched. The germline V gene has CDR1 PRHDT and CDR2 FYEKMQ (reference sequence). The CDR3 is 18 residues long. CDR3 residues: CASSPGLAGVSSYNEQFF. For the CDR3, the DNA is TGTGCCAGCAGCCCCGGACTAGCGGGGGTAAGCTCCTACAATGAGCAGTTCTTC.

The chain uses TRBV27 and TRBJ2-7; 9 bases are a match to TRBD1. The germline V gene has CDR1 MNHEY and CDR2 SMNVEV (reference sequence). V was clipped by 4 bases and J by 0 bases; unmatched bases: 4. CDR3 size: 15 residues. The CDR3 reads CASSSGQGLSYEQYF. The CDR3 DNA follows: TGTGCCAGCAGTTCGGGACAGGGCCTCTCCTACGAGCAGTACTTC.

V usage is TRBV1 and J usage is TRBJ2-1. TRBV1 is a pseudogene locus. CDR3 length equals 17 residues. The CDR3 reads CTSSQDGDNFSYNEQFF. CDR3 sequence (DNA): TGCACCAGCAGCCAAGATGGAGACAACTTCTCCTACAATGAGCAGTTCTTC.

The CDR3 reads CASMRTSYGYTF. For the CDR3, the DNA is TGTGCCAGCATGCGGACGTCCTATGGCTACACCTTC. The rearrangement uses TRBV12-3 or TRBV12-4 and TRBJ1-2; D not resolved. V was pared by 7 bases and J by 4 bases, with 10 bases between. The CDR3 contains 12 residues.

The chain joins TRBV18 to TRBJ1-3; the match to TRBD1 covers 9 bases. This CDR3 has 18 amino acids. Losses at the gene ends were 4 bases for V and 2 bases for J; bases not matched to a gene: 12. CDR1 is KGHSH, CDR2 LQKENI, per germline. CDR3 coding DNA: TGTGCCAGCTCACTCCGGGACAGGGATCTACTTACTGGAAACACCATATATTTT. It is translated as CASSLRDRDLLTGNTIYF.

The chain uses TRBV5-1 and TRBJ2-1, with D unresolved. In germline, CDR1 is SGHRS, CDR2 YFSETQ. V gave up 0 bases and J gave up 5 bases, with 6 bases separating them. This CDR3 spans 13 amino acids. The CDR3 DNA follows: TGCGCCAGCAGCTTGGATCGTAACAATGAGCAGTTCTTC. Protein product: CASSLDRNNEQFF. Variable domain in full (rest from reference TRBV5-1 and TRBJ2-1): KAGVTQTPRYLIKTRGQQVTLSCSPISGHRSVSWYQQTPGQGLQFLFEYFSETQRNKGNFPGRFSGRQFSNSRSEMNVSTLELGDSALYLCASSLDRNNEQFFGPGTRLTVL.

V is TRBV14 and J is TRBJ1-3; D is perhaps TRBD1 (5 bases). The CDR3 has 17 residues. Germline V CDR1 and CDR2: SGHDN, FVKESK. Trimming left V 0 bases short and J 1 base short, with 13 bases between. The CDR3 is CASSQDWGGMSGNTIYF. The CDR3 DNA reads as TGTGCCAGCAGCCAAGATTGGGGGGGAATGTCTGGAAACACCATATATTTT.